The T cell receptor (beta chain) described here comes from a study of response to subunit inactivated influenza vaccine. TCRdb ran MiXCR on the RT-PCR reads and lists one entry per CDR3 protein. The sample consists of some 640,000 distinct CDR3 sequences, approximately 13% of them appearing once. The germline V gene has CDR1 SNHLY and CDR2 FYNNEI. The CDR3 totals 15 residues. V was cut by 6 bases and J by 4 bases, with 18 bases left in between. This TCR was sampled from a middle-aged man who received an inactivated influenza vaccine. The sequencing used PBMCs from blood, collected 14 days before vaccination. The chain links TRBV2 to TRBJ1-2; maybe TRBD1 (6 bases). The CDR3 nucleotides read TGTGCCAGCAGGAGGGGACCCGAAGGGGGCTATGGCTACACCTTC. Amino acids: CASRRGPEGGYGYTF.